The 4 T cell receptor beta chains below were found in one sample sequenced in a study of regulatory dendritic cells for organ transplantation. Profiling relied on immunoSEQ multiplex PCR, and the TCRdb table lists in-frame clones only, not all of them. This sample has about 11,000 clones; roughly 71% occur once, and the top ten carry around 2.8%. Which antigens these TCRs recognize remains unknown. Sorted T cells were CFSE-labeled and cultured four to five days with allogeneic regulatory or mature dendritic cells at 1:10. The sequenced material came from memory CD4+ T cells from blood cultured with regulatory dendritic cells. The subset here: CD45RO+ memory T cells. These TCRs come from a human donor in good health.

This clone turned up a few times. This CDR3 is also generated by other DNA sequences in the sample. The chain carries TRBV9 and TRBJ2-7; 8 bases fit TRBD1. The V gene end was trimmed by 0 bases and the J gene end by 6 bases; junction bases not matched to a gene: 2. CDR1 and CDR2 from the germline V gene are SGDLS and YYNGEE. This CDR3 comprises 13 residues. CDR3 DNA: TGTGCCAGCAGCGTAGGGACAGGGTCCGAGCAGTACTTC. Amino acid sequence: CASSVGTGSEQYF.

The rearrangement joins TRBV7-2 to TRBJ1-1, with 7 bases matching TRBD1. The CDR3 contains 14 residues. The V and J ends lost 3 bases and 4 bases, in that order; junction bases with no gene match: 5. In germline, CDR1 is SGHTA, CDR2 FQGNSA. The CDR3 here is CASSLERQGTEAFF. The CDR3 DNA follows: TGTGCCAGCAGCTTGGAACGACAGGGCACTGAAGCTTTCTTT.

The J gene is TRBJ1-5, the V gene TRBV11-1; D gene unclear. Germline V gene sequence: CDR1 SGHAT, CDR2 FQDESV (reference sequence). The CDR3 sequence is 13 residues long. V gave up 2 bases and J gave up 5 bases, with 7 bases separating them. The CDR3 loop is CASSLNNDQPQHF. The CDR3 nucleotides are TGTGCCAGCAGCTTAAACAATGATCAGCCCCAGCATTTT.

The chain combines TRBV6-5 with TRBJ1-6; D possibly corresponds to TRBD1 (5 bases). Deletions cut 4 bases from V and 13 bases from J, with 17 bases between. The CDR3 is 14 amino acids. CDR1 and CDR2 (germline): MNHEY, SVGAGI. In nucleotides, the CDR3 is TGTGCCAGCAGTTTCAGGGAATCCGTAAACCCCCTCCACTTT. Translation gives CASSFRESVNPLHF.